This entry lists 10 T cell receptor beta chains sequenced from one sample in a study of T cells in narcolepsy. The repertoire was sequenced with immunoSEQ multiplex PCR; TCRdb's copy has only in-frame clones and lacks some. The sample shows approximately 30,000 clones, 86% of them seen only once. Sequenced: CD45RA- memory CD4+ T cells from PBMCs. The receptor set was obtained from a human donor with narcolepsy.

The chain joins TRBV4-2 to TRBJ1-2; D unresolved. CDR1 is LGHNA, CDR2 YNFKEQ, per germline. V lost 0 bases, J lost 3 bases, and 11 bases lay in between. The CDR3 runs to 15 residues. CDR3 amino acids: CASSQDVGSYYGYTF. In DNA form, the CDR3 reads TGTGCCAGCAGCCAAGATGTTGGATCCTACTATGGCTACACCTTC.

V is TRBV10-1 and J is TRBJ2-4; D call uncertain. This CDR3 is 14 amino acids long. V lost 6 bases and J lost 2, with 11 bases in between. CDR1 and CDR2 (germline): WNHNN, SYGVQD (reference sequence). CDR3 DNA sequence: TGCGCCAGCAGCACCGGGCCACCCAAAAACATTCAGTACTTC. Protein product: CASSTGPPKNIQYF.

There are a few counts of this clone. The rearrangement uses TRBV6-5 and TRBJ1-2; D is undetermined. The CDR3 is 16 amino acids. V shed 2 bases and J shed 7 bases, with 20 bases lying between them. Germline V lookup: CDR1 MNHEY, CDR2 SVGAGI. CDR3 in amino acids: CASSYGVMGGSSGYTF. CDR3 sequence (DNA): TGTGCCAGCAGTTACGGGGTAATGGGAGGGTCGTCTGGCTACACCTTC.

The chain has TRBV2 and TRBJ1-1; a possible D gene is TRBD1 (5 bases). Per germline, CDR1 SNHLY and CDR2 FYNNEI. Trimming cost V 2 bases and J 1 base, with 8 bases left between them. This CDR3 is 14 amino acids long. In nucleotides, the CDR3 is TGTGCCAGCAGTGAACAGGGTGGGAACACTGAAGCTTTCTTT. Translated, it gives CASSEQGGNTEAFF.

The chain combines TRBV5-6 with TRBJ1-1; D is undetermined. The length of the CDR3 is 14 residues. Trimming left V 4 bases short and J 4 bases short, with 14 bases between. From germline, CDR1 is SGHDT and CDR2 YYEEEE. The CDR3 DNA is TGTGCCAGCAGCCTATGGGCAGGAGGCACTGAAGCTTTCTTT. It is translated as CASSLWAGGTEAFF.

CDR3: CASRWGGYGYTF. The CDR3 DNA reads as TGTGCCAGCCGTTGGGGGGGCTATGGCTACACCTTC. The V gene is TRBV28, the J gene TRBJ1-2; possible D gene TRBD1, 5 bases. The V end lost 8 bases, the J end lost 4 bases, and 11 bases lay between the germline ends. This CDR3 spans 12 amino acids. Germline loops: CDR1 MDHEN, CDR2 SYDVKM.

The CDR3 bases are TGTGCCAGCAGCAGACAGGGGCCCAACTCTGGAAACACCATATATTTT. Amino acids: CASSRQGPNSGNTIYF. The gene calls are TRBV2 and TRBJ1-3; 8 bases fit TRBD1. The ends lost 6 bases at V and 0 bases at J; junction bases unmatched: 7. Germline values: CDR1 SNHLY, CDR2 FYNNEI. CDR3 length equals 16 residues.

The chain joins TRBV18 to TRBJ1-1; no clear D. Germline lookup yields CDR1 KGHSH and CDR2 LQKENI. Deletions cut 1 base from V and 5 bases from J, with 5 bases between. CDR3 length: 12 amino acids. Here the CDR3 reads CASSPQRTEAFF. In DNA form, the CDR3 reads TGTGCCAGCTCACCACAGAGAACTGAAGCTTTCTTT.

The CDR3 nucleotides are TGCGCCAGCAGCTTGGCAGCGCAGCAAGCTAACTATGGCTACACCTTC. Translation: CASSLAAQQANYGYTF. The chain uses TRBV5-1 and TRBJ1-2; D gene ambiguous. V was shortened by 0 bases and J by 0 bases, with 12 bases between the two germline ends. The germline gives CDR1 SGHRS, CDR2 YFSETQ. The CDR3 covers 16 residues.

This chain connects TRBV29-1 to TRBJ2-5; D is possibly TRBD1 (6 bases). There are 13 residues in the CDR3. The V end was cut by 6 bases, the J end by 4 bases, with 15 bases between. Germline V gene data show CDR1 as SQVTM and CDR2 as ANQGSEA. The CDR3 coding sequence is TGCAGCGTCCAAGCAGGGGTTCGAGAGACCCAGTACTTC. Its translation is CSVQAGVRETQYF.